Presented here are 30 T cell receptor beta chains from one specimen sequenced in a study of CD8 T cells in Susac syndrome. An input of about 0.45 to 1 ug of RNA was subjected to reverse transcription using random hexamers. Via MiXCR, TCRdb re-called the immunoSEQ multiplex PCR reads, giving one row per CDR3 protein. The data contain 210,000 or so distinct CDR3 sequences, approximately 94% of them singletons. The sample comprised CD4+ T cells from PBMCs. The receptors were sampled from a human donor with Susac syndrome.

The CDR3: CASSLEGTGELFF. CDR3 in DNA: TGTGCCAGCAGCTTGGAGGGAACCGGGGAGCTGTTTTTT. V gene TRBV11-1 combines with J gene TRBJ2-2; D possibly corresponds to TRBD2 (6 bases). The V and J ends lost 3 bases and 5 bases respectively, with 7 bases between them. Germline V gene sequence: CDR1 SGHAT, CDR2 FQDESV (reference sequence). CDR3 length: 13 amino acids.

The chain carries TRBV20-1 and TRBJ2-5; 9 nucleotides line up with TRBD2. The CDR3 sequence is 13 residues long. J gave up 6 bases and V 5 bases, and 7 bases lay outside the gene matches. Per the germline V gene, CDR1 is DFQATT and CDR2 is SNEGSKA (reference sequence). The CDR3 loop is CSAYPGLAKTQYF. The DNA of the CDR3 is TGCAGTGCTTATCCTGGACTAGCGAAGACCCAGTACTTC.

J is TRBJ2-5 and V is TRBV7-9, with D unresolved. Germline-derived CDR1 and CDR2 are SEHNR and FQNEAQ (reference sequence). Trimming took off 1 base at V and 0 bases at J, with 6 bases between the two ends. This CDR3 has 14 residues. CDR3 residues: CASSLGSHQETQYF. The CDR3 DNA is TGTGCCAGCAGCTTAGGCAGTCACCAAGAGACCCAGTACTTC.

The chain employs TRBV5-1 and TRBJ2-2; 9 bases agree with TRBD1. The V and J ends lost 3 bases and 4 bases, in that order; junction bases with no gene match: 10. CDR1 and CDR2 (germline): SGHRS, YFSETQ. The CDR3 covers 17 residues. CDR3 protein: CASSSLTGQGSTGELFF. The CDR3 DNA reads as TGCGCCAGCAGCTCACTGACGGGACAGGGATCCACCGGGGAGCTGTTTTTT.

This rearrangement joins TRBV20-1 to TRBJ1-1; TRBD1 matches at 7 bases. Germline assignment: CDR1 DFQATT and CDR2 SNEGSKA (reference sequence). The trim removed 3 bases at V and 4 bases at J, leaving 5 bases unmatched. CDR3 size: 13 residues. CDR3 region: CSARSTGSTEAFF. In DNA form, the CDR3 reads TGCAGTGCTAGGTCGACAGGGTCCACTGAAGCTTTCTTT.

V is TRBV12-3 or TRBV12-4 and J is TRBJ1-2; unclear D gene. V was cut by 7 bases and J by 3 bases, with 12 bases left in between. CDR3 length: 13 residues. In DNA, the CDR3 is TGTGCCAGCACACCTACCCTAGACTATGGCTACACCTTC. Amino acids: CASTPTLDYGYTF.

The chain recombines TRBV27 with TRBJ2-7; 9 bases line up with TRBD1. V lost 7 bases, J lost 5 bases, and 12 bases stayed unmatched. The CDR3 loop spans 15 amino acids. Germline CDR1 MNHEY, CDR2 SMNVEV (reference sequence). The DNA of the CDR3 is TGTGCCAGCACGACTGGGGACAGGGTACACCACGAGCAGTACTTC. This encodes CASTTGDRVHHEQYF.

The chain joins TRBV7-3 to TRBJ1-1; TRBD1 might be the D (5 bases). The CDR3 is 16 residues long. Per germline, CDR1 SGHTA and CDR2 FQGTGA. Trimming left V 1 base short and J 3 bases short, with 15 bases between. CDR3 in amino acids: CASSLKVGGADTEAFF. In DNA, the CDR3 is TGTGCCAGCAGCTTAAAGGTTGGGGGTGCGGACACTGAAGCTTTCTTT.

Written as DNA, the CDR3 is TGTGCCAGCAGTCCCCACCTCGGTGGGGTGGCTTTCTTT. It is translated as CASSPHLGGVAFF. The chain uses TRBV27 and TRBJ1-1, with D unclear. Germline loops: CDR1 MNHEY, CDR2 SMNVEV (reference sequence). CDR3 length: 13 residues. V was clipped by 5 bases and J by 11 bases, with 18 bases between them.

This clonotype was seen once. The chain couples TRBV5-1 to TRBJ1-4; 7 bases line up with TRBD1. The CDR3 sequence is 15 residues long. V dropped 4 bases and J dropped 5; count of bases not matched to a gene: 8. Germline values: CDR1 SGHRS, CDR2 YFSETQ. This chain's CDR3 is CASSPGGQQNEKLFF. Written as DNA, the CDR3 is TGCGCCAGCAGCCCCGGGGGACAGCAAAATGAAAAACTGTTTTTT.

This clonotype has more than one count but fewer than ten. The chain joins TRBV3-1 to TRBJ1-5; D unclear. Per germline, CDR1 LGHDT and CDR2 YNNKEL (reference sequence). The ends were cut back, 0 bases at V and 1 base at J, with 4 bases in the middle. This CDR3 region has 14 residues. This chain's CDR3 is CASSQDVSNQPQHF. The CDR3, as DNA: TGTGCCAGCAGCCAAGACGTCAGCAATCAGCCCCAGCATTTT. The whole variable domain, filled in from reference TRBV3-1 and TRBJ1-5, reads DTAVSQTPKYLVTQMGNDKSIKCEQNLGHDTMYWYKQDSKKFLKIMFSYNNKELIINETVPNRFSPKSPDKAHLNLHINSLELGDSAVYFCASSQDVSNQPQHFGDGTRLSIL.

The V gene is TRBV7-9, the J gene TRBJ1-4; TRBD1 agrees at 7 bases. Germline-derived CDR1 and CDR2 are SEHNR and FQNEAQ (reference sequence). The V gene end was trimmed by 1 base and the J gene end by 4 bases; junction bases not matched to a gene: 3. The CDR3 runs to 15 residues. CDR3 in amino acids: CASSLGGQVNEKLFF. The DNA for the CDR3 is TGTGCCAGCAGCTTAGGAGGACAGGTTAATGAAAAACTGTTTTTT.

This clonotype was detected once. The chain recombines TRBV11-1 with TRBJ1-1; maybe TRBD1 (5 bases). Germline V gives CDR1 SGHAT, CDR2 FQDESV (reference sequence). CDR3 length equals 13 residues. Trimming cost V 7 bases and J 1 base, with 10 bases left between them. The CDR3 sequence is CASKTDRNTEAFF. In DNA, the CDR3 is TGTGCCAGCAAGACAGACAGGAACACTGAAGCTTTCTTT.

The chain has TRBV11-1 and TRBJ1-6; tentatively, D is TRBD1 (5 bases). Looked up from germline, CDR1 is SGHAT and CDR2 is FQDESV (reference sequence). V lost 3 bases and J 14 bases, leaving 14 bases between the germline ends. CDR3 size: 13 residues. CDR3 in DNA: TGTGCCAGCAGCTTGGGGGTAGGTGTAACCCTCCACTTT. It codes for CASSLGVGVTLHF.

This chain links TRBV12-3 or TRBV12-4 with TRBJ2-2; D not resolved. The CDR3 covers 15 residues. V was cut by 6 bases and J by 6 bases, with 17 bases left in between. CDR3 sequence (DNA): TGTGCCAGCAGCCCCGGTGTCCGACTTTCCGGGGAGCTGTTTTTT. Its translation is CASSPGVRLSGELFF.

The chain is built from TRBV30 and TRBJ1-5; D perhaps matches TRBD1 (6 bases). Trimming pared 1 base from V and 7 bases from J, leaving 14 bases between. The CDR3 covers 14 residues. Germline CDR1 reads GTSNPN; CDR2 reads SVGIG (reference sequence). The CDR3 region has the DNA TGTGCCTGGAGTGGGGGGCCAGTGGTACAGCCCCAGCATTTT. The encoded protein is CAWSGGPVVQPQHF.

The chain is built from TRBV30 and TRBJ2-5; 7 bases fit TRBD2. Germline CDR1 reads GTSNPN; CDR2 reads SVGIG (reference sequence). V lost 1 base and J lost 3; bases outside the gene matches: 2. The CDR3 length is 13 residues. This chain's CDR3 is CAWSDGGEETQYF. The CDR3 DNA follows: TGTGCCTGGAGTGATGGGGGGGAAGAGACCCAGTACTTC.

V is TRBV12-3 or TRBV12-4 and J is TRBJ1-4; 9 nucleotides align to TRBD1. The CDR3 length is 15 residues. J lost 7 bases, V lost 6 bases, and 9 bases had no gene match. The CDR3 nucleotides read TGTGCCAGCAGCCCCGAACAGGGGGCTGTTGAAAAACTGTTTTTT. Protein: CASSPEQGAVEKLFF.

J is TRBJ1-4 and V is TRBV25-1; TRBD1 agrees at 11 bases. This CDR3 region has 16 residues. V trimming: 4 bases; J trimming: 7 bases; junction bases outside the gene matches: 8. Germline CDR1 and CDR2: MGHDK and SYGVNS. CDR3 region: CASSGGPGTGGEKLFF. Here the CDR3 DNA reads TGTGCCAGCAGTGGGGGCCCCGGGACAGGGGGTGAAAAACTGTTTTTT.

The CDR3 reads CASIPTDGTYGYTF. CDR3 DNA sequence: TGTGCCAGCATTCCAACGGACGGTACTTATGGCTACACCTTC. This chain uses TRBV28 with TRBJ1-2; D ambiguous. This CDR3 region has 14 residues. Germline lookup yields CDR1 MDHEN and CDR2 SYDVKM. The V gene lost 7 bases and the J gene lost 5 bases, with 17 bases spanning the gap.

The chain's CDR3 is CAWWGGTDGYTF. CDR3 in DNA: TGTGCCTGGTGGGGGGGGACGGATGGCTACACCTTC. The chain uses TRBV30 and TRBJ1-2; TRBD1 might be the D (5 bases). In germline, CDR1 is GTSNPN, CDR2 SVGIG (reference sequence). The V gene lost 5 bases and the J gene lost 6 bases, with 13 bases spanning the gap. CDR3 size: 12 residues.

The genes are TRBV12-5 and TRBJ2-7; D not resolved. There are 12 residues in the CDR3. The ends were cut back, 6 bases at V and 2 bases at J, with 8 bases in the middle. Germline assignment: CDR1 LGHNT and CDR2 FRNRAP. CDR3 residues: CASGGGPYEQYF. In DNA, the CDR3 is TGTGCTAGTGGCGGCGGACCCTACGAGCAGTACTTC.

The gene calls are TRBV6-2 or TRBV6-3 and TRBJ2-6; D unresolved. Germline CDR1 and CDR2: MNHEY and SVGEGT. The CDR3 is 12 residues long. V was shortened by 10 bases and J by 7 bases, with 11 bases between the two germline ends. As DNA, the CDR3 is TGTGCCACCTACGACACAGCCAACGTCCTGACTTTC. This gives the protein CATYDTANVLTF.

CDR3: CASSFRQNTEAFF. CDR3 bases: TGTGCCAGCAGCTTTCGACAGAACACTGAAGCTTTCTTT. The chain joins TRBV11-1 to TRBJ1-1; no reliable D call. Germline V gene data show CDR1 as SGHAT and CDR2 as FQDESV (reference sequence). The CDR3 runs to 13 residues. Trimming left V 3 bases short and J 1 base short, with 6 bases between. Full variable domain (missing parts from reference TRBV11-1 and TRBJ1-1): EAEVAQSPRYKITEKSQAVAFWCDPISGHATLYWYRQILGQGPELLVQFQDESVVDDSQLPKDRFSAERLKGVDSTLKIQPAELGDSAMYLCASSFRQNTEAFFGQGTRLTVV.

CDR3 sequence reads: CSAKSGLAGGLDNEQFF. In nucleotides, the CDR3 is TGCAGTGCCAAAAGTGGACTAGCGGGGGGGCTAGACAATGAGCAGTTCTTC. The V call is TRBV20-1, the J call TRBJ2-1; 15 nucleotides line up with TRBD2. The CDR3 totals 17 residues. After removal of 6 bases from V and 5 bases from J, the junction contained 11 bases not matched to a gene. Per germline, CDR1 DFQATT and CDR2 SNEGSKA (reference sequence).

The CDR3 sequence: CSVVGGGGADTQYF. The CDR3 DNA reads as TGCAGCGTTGTAGGCGGAGGCGGGGCAGATACGCAGTATTTT. The chain has TRBV29-1 and TRBJ2-3; D might be TRBD2 (6 bases). The germline CDR1 and CDR2 sequences are SQVTM and ANQGSEA. Deletions cut 4 bases from V and 4 bases from J, with 15 bases between. The CDR3 length is 14 residues.

V is TRBV30 and J is TRBJ1-1, with 10 bases aligning to TRBD1. Per the germline V gene, CDR1 is GTSNPN and CDR2 is SVGIG (reference sequence). The V and J ends lost 4 bases and 4 bases, in that order; junction bases with no gene match: 3. The CDR3 extends over 13 amino acids. CDR3 amino acids: CAWIRTGGTEAFF. The CDR3 DNA follows: TGTGCCTGGATAAGGACAGGGGGCACTGAAGCTTTCTTT.

In its sample, this clonotype was seen a few times. This chain connects TRBV6-1 to TRBJ2-7; D is ambiguous. Trimming left V 4 bases short and J 1 base short, with 5 bases between. The CDR3 loop spans 12 amino acids. Germline values: CDR1 MNHNS, CDR2 SASEGT. The CDR3 reads CASSGGSYEQYF. CDR3 coding DNA: TGTGCCAGCAGTGGGGGTTCCTACGAGCAGTACTTC.

This CDR3 reads CSGVADSYNEQFF. Here the CDR3 DNA reads TGCAGTGGGGTGGCCGACTCCTACAATGAGCAGTTCTTC. This chain connects TRBV20-1 to TRBJ2-1; unclear D gene. From germline, CDR1 is DFQATT and CDR2 SNEGSKA (reference sequence). The CDR3 loop spans 13 amino acids. The germline V and J ends were trimmed by 7 bases and 0 bases, with 10 bases remaining between them.

This clonotype showed up just once. The chain couples TRBV12-3 or TRBV12-4 to TRBJ1-5, with 8 bases matching TRBD1. The junction had 7 bases not matched to a gene; V was cut back by 5 bases and J by 4 bases. The CDR3 consists of 15 residues. The CDR3 region has the DNA TGTGCCAGCAGTGAACAGGGGGGACGGAATCAGCCCCAGCATTTT. This sequence encodes CASSEQGGRNQPQHF.